This T cell receptor beta chain is from a study of identifying expanded T cells in peripheral blood. Healthy donors had no documented immune events, such as infections, while sampled. Turning to this clone: No antigen is known for it.

The germline V gene encodes CDR1 SGHAT and CDR2 FQNNGV. The junction had 7 bases not matched to a gene; V was cut back by 4 bases and J by 5 bases. The CDR3 has 15 amino acids. The study's findings and limits: Approximately two-week clone count variance significantly increased as total template count grew.

The table came from immunoSEQ multiplex PCR; TCRdb's copy has only in-frame clones and leaves some out. The data show 85,000 to 90,000 clones, more than 75% seen once. The genes are TRBV11-2 and TRBJ1-4, with 7 nucleotides matching TRBD1. The sequencing input was blood. The clonotype was recovered from a person aged 18-70 years in good health. The CDR3 nucleotides are TGTGCCAGCAGCTCCCTAGGGGGCACAAATGAAAAACTGTTTTTT. This sequence encodes CASSSLGGTNEKLFF.